Detailed here is one TCR beta chain. The specificity of this receptor is unknown. Base qualities are not recorded, but no much larger clone differs from it by a single base. This specimen comes from a study of tumor-infiltrating lymphocytes in localized non-small cell lung cancer (dated by TCRdb to the early 2020s). In terms of the full investigation: Patients whose samples were collected after neoadjuvant chemotherapy, as well as both smokers and never-smokers and several histologies, were included in the cohort. Each patient provided resected tumor tissue plus uninvolved lung tissue from the same patient, with the uninvolved lung tissue described as non-adjacent to the tumor. The same patients underwent several integrated assays, with TCR sequencing performed together with flow cytometry, multiplex immunofluorescence, RNA-seq, exome sequencing and proteomics. In total, the ICON cohort was made up of 150 or so surgical patients who had localized non-small cell lung cancer and whose tumors were resected. The paired tumor versus uninvolved lung comparison of immunoSEQ T-cell fraction included 55 patients. General study outcomes and caveats: TCRbeta sequencing supported higher T cell infiltration in tumors than in uninvolved lung tissue, consistent with immunofluorescence CD3 counts. Different pieces of the same tissue were used for different assays, so technical variation could not be separated from intratumor heterogeneity. The TCR-derived T-cell fraction showed no difference between the flow cytometry-defined immunotypes IM1 (good prognosis) and IM2 (poor prognosis). Recurrence-free survival showed no association with tumor T-cell fraction from TCR sequencing (p = 0.61). Assay coverage differed among patients according to how much tissue was available, so only a subset of the cohort had TCR sequencing.

The first patient joined ICON in April 2016, and enrollment wrapped up when the last patient was enrolled in September 2018. In a subcohort of around 72 patients, fresh tumor and matched uninvolved tissue were collected for in-depth immune analyses, with TCR sequencing among those analyses. DNA isolated from bulk tissue, without cell sorting, was used for TCR sequencing. The T-cell fraction in tumor and uninvolved lung tissue was obtained from TCR sequencing using the immunoSEQ assay. Per the original workflow: To analyze survival, patients were divided into a high T-cell fraction group (upper tertile) and a low T-cell fraction group (lower two tertiles), and the two groups were compared using a log-rank test. A signed-rank test was used to test differences in T-cell fraction between paired tumor and uninvolved lung samples. This immuneACCESS table, as held by TCRdb, lists in-frame sequences with V and J called but not all clones. Of the missing ones, under half trace to an unresolved V gene in checked studies; the others have no known cause. D and trimming were read from the DNA, whereas the V and J calls and clone size are those reported in that table. For this sample there are about 14,000 clones; 82% appear just once. The biggest ten clones account for about 19% of the sample.

The CDR3 holds 14 amino acids from the cysteine to the phenylalanine. Only the CDR3 portion is preserved as DNA: 42 bases, with reading frame beginning at the first base. The germline V and J ends show losses of 5 bases and 6 bases respectively, and no gene match explains 6 bases of the junction. The germline V gene provides CDR1 SGHRS and CDR2 YFSETQ. The source material was lung tumor tissue. The V and J genes are TRBV5-1 and TRBJ2-5; TRBD1 matches 11 bases in the middle. The sequence derives from a human donor with non-small cell lung cancer. The DNA sequence reads TGCGCCAGCAGTTCCGGGACAGGGGGAAAGACCCAGTACTTC. Translated, this gives CASSSGTGGKTQYF.